A single sample gave rise to the 29 T cell receptor beta chains below, sequenced in a study of cytomegalovirus exposure and HLA in healthy donors. Use of 60 Vbeta and 13 Jbeta primers characterized the PCR. Profiling relied on immunoSEQ multiplex PCR, and the TCRdb table lists in-frame clones only, not all of them. This repertoire shows about 150,000 clones, approximately 81% found once; its top ten account for about 1.3%. Specimen: PBMCs. Receptor source: a man aged 18 to 29 in good health and CMV-seronegative.

CDR3 bases: TGTGCCAGCAGCTTAGGTGTGTCAGGGGGTGCTGAAGCTTTCTTT. Translated, it gives CASSLGVSGGAEAFF. This chain links TRBV7-9 with TRBJ1-1, with TRBD1 identical over 7 bases. V was pared by 1 base and J by 6 bases, with 8 bases of the junction left unmatched. Germline V CDR1 and CDR2: SEHNR, FQNEAQ (reference sequence). This CDR3 has 15 amino acids.

The rearrangement links TRBV9 to TRBJ2-3; 8 bases fit TRBD2. The CDR3 sequence is 16 residues long. Germline V gene sequence: CDR1 SGDLS, CDR2 YYNGEE. The junction had 11 bases not matched to a gene; V was cut back by 4 bases and J by 4 bases. The CDR3 region is CASSRKREKVADTQYF. The CDR3 region has the DNA TGTGCCAGCAGCCGTAAGCGGGAGAAGGTTGCAGATACGCAGTATTTT.

V and J are TRBV6-1 and TRBJ1-6, with TRBD1 matching over 10 bases. The germline gives CDR1 MNHNS, CDR2 SASEGT. The junction had 0 bases not matched to a gene; V was cut back by 1 base and J by 9 bases. This CDR3 spans 14 amino acids. The CDR3 nucleotides read TGTGCCAGCAGTGAAGGGACAGGGGGTTCACCCCTCCACTTT. It codes for CASSEGTGGSPLHF.

This clone was counted only a few times. The gene calls are TRBV6-5 and TRBJ2-2; 9 nucleotides line up with TRBD1. Trimming cost V 6 bases and J 6 bases; bases outside gene matches: 5. This CDR3 region has 14 residues. The germline gives CDR1 MNHEY, CDR2 SVGAGI. CDR3 bases: TGTGCCAGCAGCTGGCGGGACAGGGCCGGGGAGCTGTTTTTT. This sequence encodes CASSWRDRAGELFF.

V is TRBV7-9 and J is TRBJ2-5, with 8 bases fitting TRBD2. The CDR3 has 14 residues. CDR1 is SEHNR, CDR2 FQNEAQ, per germline (reference sequence). Trimming cost V 5 bases and J 2 bases; bases outside gene matches: 4. The CDR3 bases are TGTGCCAGCAGCCCAGTAGCGGGGCAAGAGACCCAGTACTTC. Its protein product is CASSPVAGQETQYF.

V and J are TRBV6-4 and TRBJ2-1, with 9 bases aligning to TRBD1. V was clipped by 0 bases and J by 3 bases; unmatched bases: 0. Germline CDR1 and CDR2: MRHNA and SNTAGT. The CDR3 is made up of 15 amino acids. The CDR3 is CASSDSTGGYNEQFF. The CDR3 region has the DNA TGTGCCAGCAGTGACTCGACAGGGGGCTACAATGAGCAGTTCTTC.

V gene TRBV29-1 combines with J gene TRBJ2-1, with D tentatively TRBD2 (5 bases). The V end lost 4 bases, the J end lost 10 bases, and 20 bases lay between the germline ends. CDR3 length: 14 residues. The germline V gene encodes CDR1 SQVTM and CDR2 ANQGSEA. CDR3 nucleotides: TGCAGCGTTGCCCCCTACCTCCGGGATGGAGAGCAGTTCTTC. Translating it yields CSVAPYLRDGEQFF.

This sequence joins TRBV5-1 and TRBJ2-7, with 16 bases matching TRBD2. J lost 7 bases, V lost 7 bases, and 8 bases had no gene match. Germline lookup yields CDR1 SGHRS and CDR2 YFSETQ. This CDR3 comprises 15 residues. The CDR3 DNA reads TGCGCCAGCCTTCCTGGGACTAGCGGGAGGGGAGAGCAGTACTTC. Its translation: CASLPGTSGRGEQYF.

CDR3 loop: CASSGENSHQPQHF. CDR3 nucleotide sequence: TGTGCCAGCTCCGGGGAGAACAGCCATCAGCCCCAGCATTTT. The chain joins TRBV18 to TRBJ1-5; no firm D call. Germline V lookup: CDR1 KGHSH, CDR2 LQKENI. V was cut by 6 bases and J by 5 bases, with 14 bases left in between. This CDR3 region has 14 residues. Drawing the rest from reference TRBV18 and TRBJ1-5, the complete variable domain is NAGVMQNPRHLVRRRGQEARLRCSPMKGHSHVYWYRQLPEEGLKFMVYLQKENIIDESGMPKERFSAEFPKEGPSILRIQQVVRGDSAAYFCASSGENSHQPQHFGDGTRLSIL.

The rearrangement uses TRBV27 and TRBJ1-1, with unresolved D. CDR1 is MNHEY and CDR2 is SMNVEV in the germline V gene (reference sequence). This CDR3 region has 14 residues. Trimming removed 3 bases from V and 14 bases from J, with 22 bases in between. This chain's CDR3 is CASSFSPAGFPNFF. The CDR3 region has the DNA TGTGCCAGCAGTTTTTCCCCCGCGGGCTTCCCAAACTTCTTT.

This clone was seen once. The V gene is TRBV4-1, the J gene TRBJ1-2; D gene unclear. The CDR3 extends over 13 amino acids. V was clipped by 3 bases and J by 8 bases, with 13 bases between them. Germline CDR1 and CDR2: MGHRA and YSYEKL. CDR3 DNA: TGCGCCAGCAGCCATATTGAGGGAATGGGCTACACCTTC. This gives the protein CASSHIEGMGYTF.

The chain couples TRBV4-1 to TRBJ2-1, with D possibly TRBD1 on 6 matching bases. CDR1 is MGHRA and CDR2 is YSYEKL in the germline V gene. Between the trimmed V and J ends, which lost 0 bases and 3 bases, there was a span of 15 bases. This CDR3 is 17 amino acids long. In DNA form, the CDR3 reads TGCGCCAGCAGCCAAGACAGGGCAGGGGTTGTCTACAATGAGCAGTTCTTC. This encodes CASSQDRAGVVYNEQFF.

V is TRBV5-3 and J is TRBJ1-4; possibly TRBD1 for D (6 bases). TRBV5-3 has ORF status, its function being uncertain. The CDR3 is 13 amino acids. Trimming took off 8 bases at V and 4 bases at J, with 12 bases between the two ends. The CDR3 nucleotides read TGTGCCAGTACCGGGACACTTAATGAAAAACTGTTTTTT. It yields the protein CASTGTLNEKLFF.

The genes are TRBV19 and TRBJ2-1; possibly TRBD1 for D (6 bases). CDR3 length: 14 amino acids. V lost 11 bases and J 2 bases, leaving 16 bases between the germline ends. The germline V gene encodes CDR1 LNHDA and CDR2 SQIVND (reference sequence). The CDR3 nucleotides are TGTGCCCCCACGTCGGACAGAGCCTACAATGAGCAGTTCTTC. This gives the protein CAPTSDRAYNEQFF.

This clone was detected only a few times. This rearrangement joins TRBV11-2 to TRBJ2-7; no firm D call. The V gene's germline CDR1 is SGHAT and CDR2 FQNNGV. The CDR3 is made up of 13 amino acids. Trimming removed 5 bases from V and 2 bases from J, with 10 bases in between. The CDR3 region is CASSPLSAYEQYF. CDR3 DNA: TGTGCCAGCAGCCCACTCTCCGCCTACGAGCAGTACTTC.

This clone was observed a few times. The chain joins TRBV18 to TRBJ2-7; 7 nucleotides line up with TRBD1. V trimming: 3 bases; J trimming: 2 bases; junction bases outside the gene matches: 10. Germline assignment: CDR1 KGHSH and CDR2 LQKENI. The CDR3 totals 16 residues. In DNA form, the CDR3 reads TGTGCCAGCTCACCCTATCGTCCGGGACAGACCTACGAGCAGTACTTC. This gives the protein CASSPYRPGQTYEQYF.

The V gene is TRBV6-6, the J gene TRBJ2-1, with TRBD2 matching 9 bases. This CDR3 is 16 amino acids long. V trimming: 5 bases; J trimming: 3 bases; junction bases outside the gene matches: 8. Germline CDR1 reads MNHNY; CDR2 reads SVGAGI (reference sequence). The CDR3 is CASSPLSGRNYNEQFF. In DNA, the CDR3 is TGTGCCAGCAGTCCACTGAGCGGGAGGAACTACAATGAGCAGTTCTTC.

V and J are TRBV27 and TRBJ2-7, with 8 nucleotides matching TRBD1. Per germline, CDR1 MNHEY and CDR2 SMNVEV (reference sequence). CDR3 length: 14 amino acids. V lost 5 bases to trimming and J lost 2 bases; unmatched junction nucleotides: 5. The CDR3 protein is CASSLRGPTYEQYF. For the CDR3, the DNA is TGTGCCAGCAGTCTCAGGGGGCCCACCTACGAGCAGTACTTC.

As DNA, the CDR3 is TGTGCCAGCAGCTTAGTAGCTAGCGGAGGATACAATGAGCAGTTCTTC. This gives the protein CASSLVASGGYNEQFF. This rearrangement joins TRBV5-8 to TRBJ2-1, with 7 bases identical to TRBD2. Germline CDR1 is SGHTS and CDR2 is YDEGEE. V gave up 2 bases and J gave up 4 bases; unmatched junction bases: 9. This CDR3 contains 16 residues.

The V and J genes are TRBV27 and TRBJ2-7; 10 bases map to TRBD2. Germline trimming cut 9 bases from V and 6 bases from J; bases unmatched to any gene: 8. The CDR3 covers 13 residues. Per the germline V gene, CDR1 is MNHEY and CDR2 is SMNVEV (reference sequence). This chain's CDR3 is CASEASGRPEQYF. The CDR3 DNA is TGTGCCAGTGAGGCTAGCGGGAGACCCGAGCAGTACTTC.

This sequence joins TRBV6-5 and TRBJ1-6; tentative D call: TRBD1 (5 bases). Germline values: CDR1 MNHEY, CDR2 SVGAGI. Trimming removed 7 bases from V and 13 bases from J, with 14 bases in between. CDR3 length: 12 amino acids. The CDR3 DNA reads as TGTGCCAGCACCCTGGGGTCAGGGCCCCTCCACTTT. Protein: CASTLGSGPLHF.

This clone was found a few times. The chain couples TRBV7-2 to TRBJ1-5, with 9 bases matching TRBD1. CDR3 length equals 14 residues. In germline, CDR1 is SGHTA, CDR2 FQGNSA. J gave up 4 bases and V 3 bases, and 1 base lay outside the gene matches. The CDR3 region is CASSLDRGNQPQHF. The CDR3 bases are TGTGCCAGCAGCTTGGACAGGGGAAATCAGCCCCAGCATTTT.

The V and J genes are TRBV7-2 and TRBJ2-7, with D maybe TRBD2 (5 bases). This CDR3 comprises 13 residues. Germline assignment: CDR1 SGHTA and CDR2 FQGNSA. Trimming shortened V by 4 bases and J by 6 bases, and 13 bases separated the two germline ends. The CDR3 spells CASSSPVGIEQYF. The CDR3, as DNA: TGTGCCAGCAGCTCCCCCGTCGGGATCGAGCAGTACTTC.

The chain has TRBV19 and TRBJ2-3; D may be TRBD2 (5 bases). Deletions cut 5 bases from V and 1 base from J, with 19 bases between. This CDR3 contains 17 residues. Germline CDR1 reads LNHDA; CDR2 reads SQIVND (reference sequence). CDR3 in amino acids: CASSYIVASWGTDTQYF. In nucleotides, the CDR3 is TGTGCCAGTAGTTATATTGTGGCTAGCTGGGGCACAGATACGCAGTATTTT.

The chain couples TRBV6-6 to TRBJ1-2; D is perhaps TRBD1 (6 bases). Germline values: CDR1 MNHNY, CDR2 SVGAGI (reference sequence). There are 13 residues in the CDR3. Trimming cost V 5 bases and J 11 bases, with 18 bases left between them. As DNA, the CDR3 is TGTGCCAGCAGTCGTACAGGGCCAGTCGATTACACCTTC. Translated, it gives CASSRTGPVDYTF.

This clone showed up just a few times. The chain couples TRBV28 to TRBJ2-7; TRBD2 aligns across 13 bases. Germline values: CDR1 MDHEN, CDR2 SYDVKM. The CDR3 covers 16 residues. Germline trimming cut 6 bases from V and 6 bases from J; bases unmatched to any gene: 11. CDR3 DNA: TGTGCCAGCAGGCTGACTAGCGGGAGGCCTCCGGGCGAGCAGTACTTC. Its translation is CASRLTSGRPPGEQYF. Full variable domain (rest looked up from reference TRBV28 and TRBJ2-7): DVKVTQSSRYLVKRTGEKVFLECVQDMDHENMFWYRQDPGLGLRLIYFSYDVKMKEKGDIPEGYSVSREKKERFSLILESASTNQTSMYLCASRLTSGRPPGEQYFGPGTRLTVT.

This sequence joins TRBV14 and TRBJ2-5; possibly TRBD2 for D (6 bases). CDR1 is SGHDN and CDR2 is FVKESK in the germline V gene. This CDR3 has 15 residues. V was pared by 2 bases and J by 2 bases, with 12 bases between. CDR3 DNA: TGTGCCAGCAGCCAACAATCCGGGACTCAAGAGACCCAGTACTTC. Amino acids: CASSQQSGTQETQYF.

The genes are TRBV30 and TRBJ2-7; D remains unclear. V lost 3 bases and J lost 3, with 15 bases in between. Germline CDR1 and CDR2: GTSNPN and SVGIG (reference sequence). This CDR3 spans 14 amino acids. This chain's CDR3 is CAWRGPRIYYEQYF. The CDR3 DNA sequence: TGTGCCTGGAGGGGCCCCCGAATTTACTACGAGCAGTACTTC.

The J gene is TRBJ2-7, the V gene TRBV6-1; a possible D gene is TRBD1 (5 bases). Germline-derived CDR1 and CDR2 are MNHNS and SASEGT. Trimming removed 2 bases from V and 5 bases from J, with 7 bases in between. The CDR3 covers 12 residues. The CDR3 loop is CASSEPGNEQYF. CDR3 DNA sequence: TGTGCCAGCAGTGAACCAGGGAACGAGCAGTACTTC.